This TCR beta chain was obtained from a study of T cells after yellow fever vaccination. Study outcomes and limitations: A secondary response was less intense yet reached its peak sooner, at day 5 versus 15.

V was shortened by 2 bases and J by 3 bases, with 11 bases between the two germline ends. Looked up from germline, CDR1 is SGHTA and CDR2 is FQGNSA. The CDR3 length is 14 residues. At least ten counts were recorded for this clonotype. Antigen unknown. UMIs were added to TCR cDNA along with a universal primer site when it was made by 5'RACE template switching. MiXCR, run by TCRdb on the 5' RACE reads, gives a single entry per CDR3 protein. The data contain some 250,000 distinct CDR3 sequences, approximately 3.6% of them singletons. The sequenced sample was PBMCs, obtained 15 days after the yellow fever booster vaccination. The clonotype originates from a man between 18 and 35 years old who received the YFV17D yellow fever vaccine. The chain employs TRBV7-2 and TRBJ2-7; D possibly corresponds to TRBD1 (6 bases). The CDR3 nucleotides read TGTGCCAGCAGCTTATGGGACACTCACTACGAGCAGTACTTC. Protein: CASSLWDTHYEQYF.